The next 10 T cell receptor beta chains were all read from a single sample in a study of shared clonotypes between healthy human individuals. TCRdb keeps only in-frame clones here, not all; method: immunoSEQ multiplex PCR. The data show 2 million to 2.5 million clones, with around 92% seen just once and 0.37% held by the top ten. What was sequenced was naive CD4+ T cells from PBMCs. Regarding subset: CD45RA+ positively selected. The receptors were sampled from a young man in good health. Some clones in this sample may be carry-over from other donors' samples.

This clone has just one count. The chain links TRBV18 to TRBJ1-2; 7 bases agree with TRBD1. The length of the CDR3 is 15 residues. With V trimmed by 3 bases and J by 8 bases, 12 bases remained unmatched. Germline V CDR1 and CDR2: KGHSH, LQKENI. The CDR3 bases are TGTGCCAGCTCACCGGGTGGGGACAGTTCGTTCGGCTACACCTTC. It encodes CASSPGGDSSFGYTF.

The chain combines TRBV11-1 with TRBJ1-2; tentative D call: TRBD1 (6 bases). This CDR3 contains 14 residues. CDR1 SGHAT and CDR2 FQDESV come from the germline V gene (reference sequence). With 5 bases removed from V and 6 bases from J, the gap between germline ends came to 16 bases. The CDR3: CASSPGGGVDGYTF. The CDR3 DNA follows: TGTGCCAGCAGCCCCGGGGGGGGCGTTGATGGCTACACCTTC. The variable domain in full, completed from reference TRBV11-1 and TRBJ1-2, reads EAEVAQSPRYKITEKSQAVAFWCDPISGHATLYWYRQILGQGPELLVQFQDESVVDDSQLPKDRFSAERLKGVDSTLKIQPAELGDSAMYLCASSPGGGVDGYTFGSGTRLTVV.

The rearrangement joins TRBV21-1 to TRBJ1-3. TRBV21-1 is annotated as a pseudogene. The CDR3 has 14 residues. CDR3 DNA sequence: TGTGCCAGCAGCAAAGTTGGGGTACGAAACACCATATATTTT. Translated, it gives CASSKVGVRNTIYF.

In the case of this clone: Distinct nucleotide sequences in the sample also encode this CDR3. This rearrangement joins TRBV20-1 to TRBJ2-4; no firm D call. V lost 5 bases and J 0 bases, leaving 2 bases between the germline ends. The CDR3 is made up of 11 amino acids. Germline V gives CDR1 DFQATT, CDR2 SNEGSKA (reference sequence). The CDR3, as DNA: TGCAGTGCTTTAGCCAAAAACATTCAGTACTTC. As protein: CSALAKNIQYF.

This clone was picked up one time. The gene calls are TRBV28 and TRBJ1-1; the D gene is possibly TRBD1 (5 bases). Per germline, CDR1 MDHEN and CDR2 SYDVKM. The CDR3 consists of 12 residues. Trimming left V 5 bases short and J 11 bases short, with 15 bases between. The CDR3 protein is CASSPNRRGAFF. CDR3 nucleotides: TGTGCCAGCAGTCCGAATAGGAGGGGCGCTTTCTTT.

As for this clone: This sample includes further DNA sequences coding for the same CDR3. CDR3 nucleotide sequence: TGCGCCAGCAGAGTAGCGGGAGGTTACAATGAGCAGTTCTTC. Encoded protein: CASRVAGGYNEQFF. The V gene is TRBV5-1, the J gene TRBJ2-1, with 10 bases that match TRBD2. The junction had 3 bases not matched to a gene; V was cut back by 5 bases and J by 4 bases. Germline loops: CDR1 SGHRS, CDR2 YFSETQ. This CDR3 has 14 residues.

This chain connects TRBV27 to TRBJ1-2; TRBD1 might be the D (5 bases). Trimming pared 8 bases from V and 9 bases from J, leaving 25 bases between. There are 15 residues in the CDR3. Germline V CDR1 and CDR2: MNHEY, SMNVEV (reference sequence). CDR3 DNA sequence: TGTGCCAGCGGGCCCGGGAGCAGGGAGGTTTGGAGCTACACCTTC. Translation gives CASGPGSREVWSYTF.

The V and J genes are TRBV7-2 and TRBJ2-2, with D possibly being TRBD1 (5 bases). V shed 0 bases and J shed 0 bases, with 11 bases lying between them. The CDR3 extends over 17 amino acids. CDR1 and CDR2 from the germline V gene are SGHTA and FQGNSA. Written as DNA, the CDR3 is TGTGCCAGCAGCTTAGCACCGGGCAGGGCGAACACCGGGGAGCTGTTTTTT. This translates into CASSLAPGRANTGELFF.

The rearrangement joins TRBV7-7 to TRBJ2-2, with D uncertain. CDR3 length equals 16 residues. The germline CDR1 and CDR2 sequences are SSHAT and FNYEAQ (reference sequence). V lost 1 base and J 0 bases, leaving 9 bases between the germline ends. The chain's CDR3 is CASSLGSAANTGELFF. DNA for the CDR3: TGTGCCAGCAGCTTAGGAAGCGCCGCGAACACCGGGGAGCTGTTTTTT.

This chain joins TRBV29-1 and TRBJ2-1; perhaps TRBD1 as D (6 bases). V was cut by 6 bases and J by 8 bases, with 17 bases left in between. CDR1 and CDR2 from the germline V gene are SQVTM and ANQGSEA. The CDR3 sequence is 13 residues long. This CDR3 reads CSVPGHRLHEQFF. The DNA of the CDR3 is TGCAGCGTACCGGGACACAGGCTTCATGAGCAGTTCTTC.